The 27 T cell receptor beta chains below all came from one sample that was sequenced in a study of blood T cell repertoires in COVID-19. Data came from immunoSEQ multiplex PCR; TCRdb stores just in-frame clones and leaves some out. Of some 96,000 clones listed, less than 85% are singletons. Sequenced material: peripheral blood. The receptor set was obtained from a human donor in a cohort sampled during active COVID-19.

This clone appeared a single time. The chain joins TRBV19 to TRBJ2-7, with TRBD1 identical over 9 bases. CDR1 is LNHDA and CDR2 is SQIVND in the germline V gene (reference sequence). The CDR3 length is 15 residues. V dropped 5 bases and J dropped 5; count of bases not matched to a gene: 10. DNA for the CDR3: TGTGCCAGTAGTGTCTCCGGGACAGGGTTACACGAGCAGTACTTC. Translated: CASSVSGTGLHEQYF.

The CDR3 DNA follows: TGTGCCAGCAGCCCGACAGGATTAAGCACAGATACGCAGTATTTT. This translates into CASSPTGLSTDTQYF. This chain joins TRBV7-3 and TRBJ2-3; possibly TRBD1 for D (6 bases). Germline V lookup: CDR1 SGHTA, CDR2 FQGTGA. CDR3 size: 15 residues. Trimming stripped 5 bases from V and 0 bases from J, with 12 bases between.

This clone was recorded only once. V is TRBV27 and J is TRBJ2-7; D might be TRBD1 (6 bases). The CDR3 contains 15 residues. Germline lookup yields CDR1 MNHEY and CDR2 SMNVEV (reference sequence). Trimming stripped 2 bases from V and 7 bases from J, with 18 bases between. This CDR3 is CASSLGRTGSEEQYF. CDR3 sequence (DNA): TGTGCCAGCAGTTTAGGTCGTACAGGGTCGGAGGAGCAGTACTTC.

The chain uses TRBV28 and TRBJ1-5; a possible D gene is TRBD1 (6 bases). CDR1 MDHEN and CDR2 SYDVKM come from the germline V gene. Deletions cut 6 bases from V and 5 bases from J, with 14 bases between. There are 14 residues in the CDR3. CDR3 protein: CASREQGPHQPQHF. In DNA, the CDR3 is TGTGCCAGCAGAGAACAGGGACCCCATCAGCCCCAGCATTTT.

The V call is TRBV6-5, the J call TRBJ2-7; possible D gene TRBD1, 5 bases. V was clipped by 6 bases and J by 2 bases, with 11 bases between them. Germline-derived CDR1 and CDR2 are MNHEY and SVGAGI. There are 13 residues in the CDR3. CDR3 in DNA: TGTGCCAGCAGGCCGACAGAAACCTACGAGCAGTACTTC. Residues: CASRPTETYEQYF.

J is TRBJ1-2 and V is TRBV27; D uncertain. Between the trimmed V and J ends, which lost 0 bases and 4 bases, there was a span of 6 bases. Germline V gives CDR1 MNHEY, CDR2 SMNVEV (reference sequence). The CDR3 is made up of 13 amino acids. In DNA, the CDR3 is TGTGCCAGCAGTTTATCCTCCTTCTATGGCTACACCTTC. Its translation is CASSLSSFYGYTF.

The chain recombines TRBV5-1 with TRBJ2-2; the match to TRBD2 covers 9 bases. Germline V lookup: CDR1 SGHRS, CDR2 YFSETQ. CDR3 length: 15 amino acids. The V and J ends lost 4 bases and 3 bases, in that order; junction bases with no gene match: 4. CDR3 in amino acids: CASSLTSGDTGELFF. DNA of the CDR3: TGCGCCAGCAGCCTGACTAGCGGAGACACCGGGGAGCTGTTTTTT.

This chain links TRBV5-1 with TRBJ2-1; 14 bases map to TRBD2. CDR1 is SGHRS and CDR2 is YFSETQ in the germline V gene. V lost 4 bases and J lost 2; bases outside the gene matches: 8. The CDR3 totals 18 residues. CDR3 DNA: TGCGCCAGCAGCAGCGGACTAGCGGGGGGTCCCACCTACAATGAGCAGTTCTTC. Translated: CASSSGLAGGPTYNEQFF.

The V call is TRBV2, the J call TRBJ1-3; TRBD1 might be the D (5 bases). V was pared by 5 bases and J by 3 bases, with 14 bases between. Germline V gene lookup returns CDR1 SNHLY and CDR2 FYNNEI. The CDR3 sequence is 15 residues long. Here the CDR3 reads CASSSGLLNGNTIYF. In DNA form, the CDR3 reads TGTGCCAGCAGTTCGGGACTGCTAAATGGAAACACCATATATTTT.

The J gene is TRBJ1-5, the V gene TRBV28, with D maybe TRBD1 (6 bases). The V gene's germline CDR1 is MDHEN and CDR2 SYDVKM. The CDR3 covers 12 residues. V was trimmed by 7 bases and J by 9 bases, leaving 13 bases between them. The CDR3 reads CASIGRGLPQHF. Written as DNA, the CDR3 is TGTGCCAGCATCGGAAGGGGGTTGCCCCAGCATTTT. Looking up the rest from reference TRBV28 and TRBJ1-5 gives the full variable domain: DVKVTQSSRYLVKRTGEKVFLECVQDMDHENMFWYRQDPGLGLRLIYFSYDVKMKEKGDIPEGYSVSREKKERFSLILESASTNQTSMYLCASIGRGLPQHFGDGTRLSIL.

The chain has TRBV5-1 and TRBJ2-6; 7 bases line up with TRBD1. Trimming cost V 4 bases and J 0 bases; bases outside gene matches: 4. Germline loops: CDR1 SGHRS, CDR2 YFSETQ. CDR3 length equals 16 residues. CDR3 sequence reads: CASSPGTASGANVLTF. CDR3 sequence (DNA): TGCGCCAGCAGCCCGGGGACAGCCTCTGGGGCCAACGTCCTGACTTTC.

This chain links TRBV5-1 with TRBJ2-7; 9 bases line up with TRBD2. V was clipped by 4 bases and J by 3 bases; unmatched bases: 5. This CDR3 has 14 amino acids. Per germline, CDR1 SGHRS and CDR2 YFSETQ. Here the CDR3 reads CASSRDSGSYEQYF. CDR3 DNA: TGCGCCAGCAGCCGCGATAGCGGGAGCTACGAGCAGTACTTC. Complete variable domain (other parts from reference TRBV5-1 and TRBJ2-7): KAGVTQTPRYLIKTRGQQVTLSCSPISGHRSVSWYQQTPGQGLQFLFEYFSETQRNKGNFPGRFSGRQFSNSRSEMNVSTLELGDSALYLCASSRDSGSYEQYFGPGTRLTVT.

J is TRBJ2-7 and V is TRBV5-4, with 12 bases matching TRBD2. This CDR3 has 17 residues. Losses at the gene ends were 0 bases for V and 7 bases for J; bases not matched to a gene: 11. In germline, CDR1 is SGHNT, CDR2 YYREEE (reference sequence). The CDR3 DNA reads TGTGCCAGCAGCTTGGGCCGGAGACTAGCGGGAGACAGGGAGCAGTACTTC. Translating gives CASSLGRRLAGDREQYF.

This clone was detected only once. The chain employs TRBV6-5 and TRBJ1-4; D remains unclear. Germline-derived CDR1 and CDR2 are MNHEY and SVGAGI. V lost 8 bases, J lost 6 bases, and 7 bases lay in between. There are 11 residues in the CDR3. Written as DNA, the CDR3 is TGTGCCAGCGGGCGGGATGAAAAACTGTTTTTT. The encoded protein is CASGRDEKLFF.

V gene TRBV19 combines with J gene TRBJ2-2; D is perhaps TRBD1 (6 bases). The CDR3 consists of 16 residues. V gave up 5 bases and J gave up 4 bases, with 17 bases separating them. CDR1 is LNHDA and CDR2 is SQIVND in the germline V gene (reference sequence). Written as DNA, the CDR3 is TGTGCCAGTAGTCCATACCAGGGGTGGGGCACCGGGGAGCTGTTTTTT. Its protein is CASSPYQGWGTGELFF.

This chain uses TRBV7-2 with TRBJ2-5; D gene unclear. Germline assignment: CDR1 SGHTA and CDR2 FQGNSA. V was pared by 5 bases and J by 1 base, with 8 bases between. The CDR3 has 13 amino acids. The CDR3 DNA reads as TGTGCCAGCAGCGCGGTTATCCAAGAGACCCAGTACTTC. Amino acid sequence: CASSAVIQETQYF.

This chain links TRBV10-3 with TRBJ2-3; TRBD2 matches 8 bases. The CDR3 covers 17 residues. J was trimmed by 0 bases and V by 6 bases; bases with no gene match: 11. Germline-derived CDR1 and CDR2 are ENHRY and SYGVKD. The CDR3 bases are TGTGCCATCAGGGACACGAGACTAGCGCTAAGCACAGATACGCAGTATTTT. The encoded protein is CAIRDTRLALSTDTQYF.

This clone turned up a few times. This chain links TRBV3-1 (or the pseudogene TRBV3-2) with TRBJ1-3; a possible D gene is TRBD1 (5 bases). CDR1 and CDR2 from the germline V gene are LGHDT and YNNKEL (reference sequence). The CDR3 totals 15 residues. The ends were cut back, 7 bases at V and 0 bases at J, with 13 bases in the middle. The DNA of the CDR3 is TGTGCCAGCACCGCGGGGGGGGACTCTGGAAACACCATATATTTT. This sequence encodes CASTAGGDSGNTIYF.

The chain is built from TRBV7-2 and TRBJ2-5; TRBD2 matches at 8 bases. The CDR3 consists of 16 residues. Germline assignment: CDR1 SGHTA and CDR2 FQGNSA. The junction had 13 bases not matched to a gene; V was cut back by 5 bases and J by 5 bases. The DNA of the CDR3 is TGTGCCAGCAGCCCCTGGGGCAGCGGGAGTGGGGAGACCCAGTACTTC. Translated: CASSPWGSGSGETQYF. Full variable domain (remainder filled in from reference TRBV7-2 and TRBJ2-5): GAGVSQSPSNKVTEKGKDVELRCDPISGHTALYWYRQSLGQGLEFLIYFQGNSAPDKSGLPSDRFSAERTGGSVSTLTIQRTQQEDSAVYLCASSPWGSGSGETQYFGPGTRLLVL.

The J gene is TRBJ2-1, the V gene TRBV19, with 11 bases fitting TRBD2. V was clipped by 5 bases and J by 9 bases; unmatched bases: 9. Germline values: CDR1 LNHDA, CDR2 SQIVND (reference sequence). CDR3 length equals 15 residues. The chain's CDR3 is CASSPVSGRAREQFF. As DNA, the CDR3 is TGTGCCAGTAGTCCCGTTAGCGGGAGGGCTCGTGAGCAGTTCTTC.

The J gene is TRBJ2-3, the V gene TRBV19; the D gene is possibly TRBD2 (5 bases). This CDR3 has 15 amino acids. Germline loops: CDR1 LNHDA, CDR2 SQIVND (reference sequence). Trimming cost V 3 bases and J 1 base, with 11 bases left between them. CDR3 in amino acids: CASSMGGAGTDTQYF. Here the CDR3 DNA reads TGTGCCAGTAGTATGGGCGGAGCGGGCACAGATACGCAGTATTTT.

V usage is TRBV29-1 and J usage is TRBJ2-5, with TRBD2 as a possible D gene (5 bases). In germline, CDR1 is SQVTM, CDR2 ANQGSEA. This CDR3 is 17 amino acids long. V lost 6 bases to trimming and J lost 0 bases, with 23 bases between them. The chain's CDR3 is CSVKTSPDSLYQETQYF. The CDR3 DNA reads as TGCAGCGTCAAAACCTCTCCGGACTCTTTGTACCAAGAGACCCAGTACTTC.

This clone occurred once. The chain couples TRBV5-1 to TRBJ1-1, with D possibly matching TRBD1 (5 bases). Trimming left V 4 bases short and J 3 bases short, with 13 bases between. This CDR3 is 14 amino acids long. Germline V gives CDR1 SGHRS, CDR2 YFSETQ. The CDR3 is CASSSQGGDTEAFF. The CDR3 DNA sequence: TGCGCCAGCAGCAGCCAGGGTGGGGACACTGAAGCTTTCTTT.

This clone appeared a few times. J is TRBJ1-5 and V is TRBV18, with 8 bases that match TRBD1. CDR3 length: 16 amino acids. Losses at the gene ends were 6 bases for V and 5 bases for J; bases not matched to a gene: 12. From germline, CDR1 is KGHSH and CDR2 LQKENI. CDR3 DNA sequence: TGTGCCAGCTCCCACTCTAGGACAGGGAATGATCAGCCCCAGCATTTT. It codes for CASSHSRTGNDQPQHF.

V usage is TRBV6-1 and J usage is TRBJ1-4; a weak D match, TRBD1 (5 bases). CDR1 and CDR2 (germline): MNHNS, SASEGT. Trimming removed 2 bases at V and 0 bases at J, with 13 bases between. The CDR3 runs to 17 residues. CDR3 in DNA: TGTGCCAGCAGTGAACCTCGGACATTTGCAACTAATGAAAAACTGTTTTTT. The encoded protein is CASSEPRTFATNEKLFF.

The chain links TRBV4-2 to TRBJ1-2; D not resolved. The CDR3 is made up of 13 amino acids. Trimming took off 4 bases at V and 3 bases at J, with 9 bases between the two ends. From germline, CDR1 is LGHNA and CDR2 YNFKEQ. CDR3 coding DNA: TGTGCCAGCAGCCTCGAAGAGTACTATGGCTACACCTTC. Translated, it gives CASSLEEYYGYTF.

With regard to this clone: A junction end diverges from the germline sequence, so it may reflect a read error. The identical CDR3 is also encoded by other nucleotide sequences in the sample. CDR3 nucleotides: TGTGCCAGTAGTTACCCCCGTGGGGGCGCAGATACGCAGTATTTT. It translates to CASSYPRGGADTQYF. The V gene is TRBV6-2 or TRBV6-3, the J gene TRBJ2-3, with D maybe TRBD1 (6 bases). The germline V gene encodes CDR1 MNHEY and CDR2 SVGEGT. The CDR3 runs to 15 residues.